The 12 T cell receptor beta chains below come from one sample, sequenced in a study of blood T cell repertoires in COVID-19. Assay used: immunoSEQ multiplex PCR; TCRdb lists only in-frame clones, some missing. The repertoire includes 100,000 to 150,000 clones, around four fifths of them detected once, and more than 5% sits in the top ten. Sequencing used peripheral blood. These receptors were collected from a man in his sixties with acute or convalescent COVID-19.

CDR3: CASSYSPGRRNEQFF. CDR3 in DNA: TGTGCCAGCAGTTACTCCCCCGGGAGGCGCAATGAGCAGTTCTTC. V gene TRBV6-5 combines with J gene TRBJ2-1; 7 bases are shared with TRBD2. V lost 0 bases, J lost 6 bases, and 5 bases stayed unmatched. Germline CDR1 MNHEY, CDR2 SVGAGI. This CDR3 region has 15 residues.

The V and J genes are TRBV12-5 and TRBJ1-1, with a tentative D call TRBD1 (5 bases). V was trimmed by 6 bases and J by 1 base, leaving 9 bases between them. Per germline, CDR1 LGHNT and CDR2 FRNRAP. The CDR3 is made up of 13 amino acids. The CDR3 DNA sequence: TGTGCTAGTGGCCCGGGGGGGAACACTGAAGCTTTCTTT. It specifies CASGPGGNTEAFF.

The rearrangement joins TRBV11-2 to TRBJ1-2; 12 bases match TRBD1. The V gene's germline CDR1 is SGHAT and CDR2 FQNNGV. The J segment lost 7 bases and the V segment lost 4 bases, leaving 4 bases of the junction unmatched. CDR3 length: 14 amino acids. The CDR3 spells CASSSGQGALGYTF. The CDR3 DNA reads as TGTGCCAGCAGCTCGGGACAGGGGGCCCTTGGCTACACCTTC.

This clone was recorded a few times. This rearrangement joins TRBV30 to TRBJ1-2, with D perhaps TRBD1 (6 bases). V dropped 5 bases and J dropped 4 bases, with 11 bases sitting between them. This CDR3 is 12 amino acids long. Germline V lookup: CDR1 GTSNPN, CDR2 SVGIG (reference sequence). This CDR3 reads CAWGGQPYGYTF. DNA of the CDR3: TGTGCCTGGGGAGGACAGCCCTATGGCTACACCTTC.

V and J are TRBV11-3 and TRBJ2-1; 8 bases line up with TRBD2. This CDR3 contains 16 residues. Germline V gene lookup returns CDR1 SGHNT and CDR2 YENEEA. Trimming took 7 bases from V and 5 from J; bases not matched to a gene: 13. CDR3 loop: CASNKGREAFDNEQFF. The DNA for the CDR3 is TGTGCCAGCAACAAAGGGCGGGAGGCCTTCGACAATGAGCAGTTCTTC.

In this sample, this clone turned up many times. The genes are TRBV5-6 and TRBJ1-2; D perhaps matches TRBD1 (5 bases). CDR1 and CDR2 from the germline V gene are SGHDT and YYEEEE. The CDR3 is 17 residues long. V was trimmed by 4 bases and J by 4 bases, leaving 23 bases between them. The chain's CDR3 is CASSPLTPSPGGYGYTF. In DNA form, the CDR3 reads TGTGCCAGCAGCCCACTGACGCCTTCCCCCGGGGGCTATGGCTACACCTTC.

The J gene is TRBJ2-7, the V gene TRBV11-2; no clear D. The CDR3 sequence is 12 residues long. The germline CDR1 and CDR2 sequences are SGHAT and FQNNGV. V lost 8 bases and J 6 bases, leaving 14 bases between the germline ends. The CDR3 DNA reads TGTGCCAGCCGTCTGACCTGGAGCGAGCAGTACTTC. This codes for CASRLTWSEQYF.

The chain links TRBV5-1 to TRBJ1-2, with 11 bases that match TRBD1. V gave up 4 bases and J gave up 7 bases; unmatched junction bases: 12. Per germline, CDR1 SGHRS and CDR2 YFSETQ. This CDR3 contains 16 residues. The CDR3 loop reads CASSLDRTGGAGGYTF. Here the CDR3 DNA reads TGCGCCAGCAGCCTGGACAGGACAGGGGGCGCGGGTGGCTACACCTTC.

The V gene is TRBV12-3 or TRBV12-4, the J gene TRBJ2-5; possibly TRBD2 for D (5 bases). Trimming pared 4 bases from V and 9 bases from J, leaving 9 bases between. CDR3 size: 11 residues. DNA of the CDR3: TGTGCCAGCAGTTCCGCGAGGGCCCAGTACTTC. As protein: CASSSARAQYF.

The J gene is TRBJ2-3, the V gene TRBV5-1, with a weak D call TRBD1 (5 bases). V shed 0 bases and J shed 5 bases, with 13 bases lying between them. The germline CDR1 and CDR2 sequences are SGHRS and YFSETQ. The CDR3 loop spans 15 amino acids. CDR3: CASSLVGPSKDTQYF. The CDR3 DNA is TGCGCCAGCAGCTTGGTGGGGCCGTCGAAAGATACGCAGTATTTT.

The chain links TRBV7-2 to TRBJ1-2; 8 bases align to TRBD1. The germline V gene encodes CDR1 SGHTA and CDR2 FQGNSA. The CDR3 extends over 15 amino acids. Losses at the gene ends were 5 bases for V and 4 bases for J; bases not matched to a gene: 9. The CDR3 DNA is TGTGCCAGCAGCCGCTCAGGGGGCTCAGGCTATGGCTACACCTTC. Protein: CASSRSGGSGYGYTF.

The V gene is TRBV7-2, the J gene TRBJ2-7, with 7 bases that match TRBD2. V lost 6 bases to trimming and J lost 5 bases; unmatched junction nucleotides: 4. The germline V gene encodes CDR1 SGHTA and CDR2 FQGNSA. The CDR3 consists of 12 residues. DNA of the CDR3: TGTGCCAGCAGTCGGACTAGGAACGAGCAGTACTTC. It codes for CASSRTRNEQYF.